Below, 21 T cell receptor beta chains from the same sample are listed, as sequenced in a study of a mutant IDH1 vaccine in newly diagnosed glioma. The data were produced by immunoSEQ multiplex PCR, yet TCRdb's version contains in-frame clones alone and is incomplete. In the table there are 60,000 or so clones, about 89% of which are singletons. Specified time point: week 11, during vaccination. Every vaccine dose comprised 300 ug of mutant IDH1 20-mer peptide plus topical imiquimod. Their cognate antigens are unknown. Sequenced here: PBMCs, sampled from a glioma patient whose treatment included an IDH1 peptide vaccine. The receptors stem from a middle-aged man with glioma.

The chain is built from TRBV7-9 and TRBJ1-2, with no clear D. Per germline, CDR1 SEHNR and CDR2 FQNEAQ (reference sequence). Trimming left V 7 bases short and J 5 bases short, with 17 bases between. The CDR3 length is 14 residues. The CDR3 protein is CASKSPPDPYGYTF. In nucleotides, the CDR3 is TGTGCCAGCAAATCTCCGCCGGACCCTTATGGCTACACCTTC.

V and J are TRBV28 and TRBJ1-1; 8 bases agree with TRBD1. The CDR3 extends over 14 amino acids. Germline V gene lookup returns CDR1 MDHEN and CDR2 SYDVKM. J gave up 7 bases and V 6 bases, and 10 bases lay outside the gene matches. The CDR3 bases are TGTGCCAGCAGCCCCCGGGACAGGAATCATGAAGCTTTCTTT. Its protein product is CASSPRDRNHEAFF.

This rearrangement joins TRBV9 to TRBJ1-1; the D gene is possibly TRBD1 (6 bases). V shed 3 bases and J shed 1 base, with 13 bases lying between them. The CDR3 sequence is 15 residues long. Germline lookup yields CDR1 SGDLS and CDR2 YYNGEE. CDR3: CASSGLGGTNTEAFF. Here the CDR3 DNA reads TGTGCCAGCAGCGGCCTAGGGGGGACGAACACTGAAGCTTTCTTT.

V and J are TRBV6-5 and TRBJ2-2; possible D gene TRBD2, 5 bases. From germline, CDR1 is MNHEY and CDR2 SVGAGI. The CDR3 runs to 13 residues. With 2 bases removed from V and 7 bases from J, the gap between germline ends came to 8 bases. CDR3 residues: CASSYDRDGELFF. In DNA, the CDR3 is TGTGCCAGCAGTTACGACCGGGACGGGGAGCTGTTTTTT.

The V call is TRBV19, the J call TRBJ2-2; perhaps TRBD2 as D (5 bases). The V gene lost 2 bases and the J gene lost 5 bases, with 12 bases spanning the gap. Looked up from germline, CDR1 is LNHDA and CDR2 is SQIVND (reference sequence). The CDR3 runs to 15 residues. CDR3 sequence (DNA): TGTGCCAGTAGTATACTCGGGGTTTATACCGGGGAGCTGTTTTTT. Protein product: CASSILGVYTGELFF.

V is TRBV19 and J is TRBJ2-5; 11 nucleotides agree with TRBD1. V lost 7 bases and J lost 5; bases outside the gene matches: 12. The CDR3 runs 16 residues. Germline CDR1 LNHDA, CDR2 SQIVND (reference sequence). CDR3 sequence: CASTAGTGGFGETQYF. The DNA of the CDR3 is TGTGCCAGTACCGCCGGGACAGGGGGTTTTGGGGAGACCCAGTACTTC. Filled out from reference TRBV19 and TRBJ2-5, the complete variable domain reads DGGITQSPKYLFRKEGQNVTLSCEQNLNHDAMYWYRQDPGQGLRLIYYSQIVNDFQKGDIAEGYSVSREKKESFPLTVTSAQKNPTAFYLCASTAGTGGFGETQYFGPGTRLLVL.

The chain recombines TRBV7-2 with TRBJ2-7; 9 bases are a match to TRBD1. Trimming at V came to 7 bases and at J to 3 bases, leaving 13 bases not matched to a gene. CDR3 length: 16 residues. Germline-derived CDR1 and CDR2 are SGHTA and FQGNSA. CDR3 bases: TGTGCCAGCAACCGTGGGGGGACAGGGAATATCTACGAGCAGTACTTC. It yields the protein CASNRGGTGNIYEQYF. The whole variable domain, filled in from reference TRBV7-2 and TRBJ2-7, reads GAGVSQSPSNKVTEKGKDVELRCDPISGHTALYWYRQSLGQGLEFLIYFQGNSAPDKSGLPSDRFSAERTGGSVSTLTIQRTQQEDSAVYLCASNRGGTGNIYEQYFGPGTRLTVT.

The chain has TRBV5-4 and TRBJ2-1, with TRBD2 matching over 8 bases. CDR1 is SGHNT, CDR2 YYREEE, per germline (reference sequence). Unmatched junction bases numbered 4, after V lost 1 base and J lost 4 bases. The CDR3 is made up of 15 amino acids. DNA of the CDR3: TGTGCCAGCAGCTTGATCCGGGAGGGATACAATGAGCAGTTCTTC. Residues: CASSLIREGYNEQFF.

The chain recombines TRBV6-1 with TRBJ2-3; 8 bases agree with TRBD2. V shed 7 bases, J shed 3 bases, and the junction held 6 bases outside the gene matches. Germline CDR1 MNHNS, CDR2 SASEGT. This CDR3 is built from 14 residues. CDR3 coding DNA: TGTGCCAGCAAGCTACTAGCGGCGACAGATACGCAGTATTTT. This translates into CASKLLAATDTQYF.

This chain connects TRBV7-8 to TRBJ1-3, with 7 positions matching TRBD1. V was pared by 2 bases and J by 8 bases, with 18 bases of the junction left unmatched. Germline V CDR1 and CDR2: SGHVS, FQNEAQ. The CDR3 covers 18 residues. CDR3 bases: TGTGCCAGCAGCTTAAGAGTTTTAGACAGGGAAATGGTAGACACCATATATTTT. Encoded protein: CASSLRVLDREMVDTIYF.

The chain links TRBV19 to TRBJ1-5; 11 bases match TRBD1. J lost 7 bases, V lost 0 bases, and 2 bases had no gene match. Germline V gene lookup returns CDR1 LNHDA and CDR2 SQIVND (reference sequence). The CDR3 is 15 amino acids. In DNA form, the CDR3 reads TGTGCCAGTAGTATAGAAGGACAGGGGGCACAGCCCCAGCATTTT. This gives the protein CASSIEGQGAQPQHF.

This chain connects TRBV27 to TRBJ1-2, with 8 bases identical to TRBD1. Germline V gene lookup returns CDR1 MNHEY and CDR2 SMNVEV (reference sequence). V lost 2 bases to trimming and J lost 8 bases; unmatched junction nucleotides: 4. CDR3 length: 13 residues. CDR3 DNA: TGTGCCAGCAGTTTAACAGGGGGGGGAGGCTACACCTTC. Protein product: CASSLTGGGGYTF.

The V call is TRBV7-2, the J call TRBJ1-3; 9 bases are shared with TRBD1. The CDR3 totals 17 residues. With V trimmed by 0 bases and J by 0 bases, 3 bases remained unmatched. From germline, CDR1 is SGHTA and CDR2 FQGNSA. CDR3 in amino acids: CASSLAMTGGSGNTIYF. The CDR3 bases are TGTGCCAGCAGCTTAGCGATGACAGGGGGCTCTGGAAACACCATATATTTT. The complete variable domain, with remaining parts taken from reference TRBV7-2 and TRBJ1-3, reads GAGVSQSPSNKVTEKGKDVELRCDPISGHTALYWYRQSLGQGLEFLIYFQGNSAPDKSGLPSDRFSAERTGGSVSTLTIQRTQQEDSAVYLCASSLAMTGGSGNTIYFGEGSWLTVV.

The chain couples TRBV10-1 to TRBJ2-7; weak D call: TRBD1 (6 bases). The length of the CDR3 is 17 residues. Germline V gene sequence: CDR1 WNHNN, CDR2 SYGVQD (reference sequence). V was clipped by 5 bases and J by 3 bases, with 23 bases between them. CDR3 loop: CASSSIPRQETNYEQYF. DNA for the CDR3: TGCGCCAGCAGTTCGATACCACGACAGGAGACTAACTACGAGCAGTACTTC.

The chain links TRBV5-3 to TRBJ2-3; 8 nucleotides align to TRBD2. TRBV5-3 is an ORF; its function is uncertain. Unmatched junction bases numbered 5, after V lost 4 bases and J lost 4 bases. The CDR3 is 14 amino acids. The CDR3 region is CARSLGLDADTQYF. DNA for the CDR3: TGTGCCAGAAGCCTGGGACTAGATGCAGATACGCAGTATTTT.

V and J are TRBV19 and TRBJ1-3; 10 nucleotides match TRBD1. Germline assignment: CDR1 LNHDA and CDR2 SQIVND (reference sequence). The ends lost 5 bases at V and 3 bases at J; junction bases unmatched: 4. The CDR3 extends over 15 amino acids. The CDR3 DNA is TGTGCCAGTAGTCTGACAGGGGGCTTTGGAAACACCATATATTTT. Translation gives CASSLTGGFGNTIYF.

The chain has TRBV18 and TRBJ1-5, with D unresolved. The ends were cut back, 0 bases at V and 0 bases at J, with 3 bases in the middle. The length of the CDR3 is 14 residues. Germline V CDR1 and CDR2: KGHSH, LQKENI. DNA for the CDR3: TGTGCCAGCTCACCACCAAGTAGCAATCAGCCCCAGCATTTT. Translating it yields CASSPPSSNQPQHF.

This clone was observed once. This sequence joins TRBV6-1 and TRBJ1-5; D gene ambiguous. The CDR3 is made up of 13 amino acids. Germline-derived CDR1 and CDR2 are MNHNS and SASEGT. The V gene lost 5 bases and the J gene lost 1 base, with 6 bases spanning the gap. The CDR3 protein is CASSIKSNQPQHF. The CDR3 DNA follows: TGTGCCAGCAGTATAAAAAGCAATCAGCCCCAGCATTTT.

This sequence joins TRBV30 and TRBJ1-1; possible D gene TRBD1, 5 bases. Per germline, CDR1 GTSNPN and CDR2 SVGIG (reference sequence). V lost 2 bases and J 5 bases, leaving 21 bases between the germline ends. The CDR3 extends over 16 amino acids. The CDR3 nucleotides read TGTGCCTGGAGTTTTAGTCTACGTTCAGGGTATACTGAAGCTTTCTTT. Its translation: CAWSFSLRSGYTEAFF.

CDR3 coding DNA: TGTGCCAGCAGCCCCCGGGGGGCAAGGGGTAGCACAGATACGCAGTATTTT. Its protein product is CASSPRGARGSTDTQYF. The rearrangement links TRBV7-9 to TRBJ2-3; D might be TRBD2 (7 bases). Trimming stripped 5 bases from V and 0 bases from J, with 18 bases between. The CDR3 consists of 17 residues. CDR1 SEHNR and CDR2 FQNEAQ come from the germline V gene (reference sequence).

This chain uses TRBV29-1 with TRBJ1-3; 7 nucleotides match TRBD1. Germline-derived CDR1 and CDR2 are SQVTM and ANQGSEA. The CDR3 totals 14 residues. The V and J ends lost 4 bases and 3 bases, in that order; junction bases with no gene match: 6. CDR3 bases: TGCAGCGTTGTGCCAGGGGGGTATGGAAACACCATATATTTT. Protein: CSVVPGGYGNTIYF.